This TCR beta chain was recovered during a study of T cells expressing NK-cell markers. Per the germline V gene, CDR1 is SGHRS and CDR2 is YFSETQ. The length of the CDR3 is 16 residues. TCRdb processed the 5' RACE reads again and assigns one entry to each CDR3 protein, with no DNA. This table lists some 280,000 distinct CDR3 sequences. The specimen was blood T cells: a sorted CD56 or NKG2C T cell subset, CD4+ or CD8+ T cells, or bulk PBMC T cells (not recorded which). This sequence joins TRBV5-1 and TRBJ2-3; no DNA is available, so the TRBD2 call from TCRdb remains unchecked. The receptor's source is a young man in good health. The CDR3 sequence is CASSFTSGRAGDTQYF.